This is a list of T cell receptor beta chains from one sample in a study of cytomegalovirus exposure and HLA in healthy donors. Generated by immunoSEQ multiplex PCR, the TCRdb table keeps only in-frame clones and is missing some. The sample holds about 200,000 clones, 70% to 90% seen once. The source material was PBMCs. These receptors were taken from a woman in her twenties or thirties in good health and CMV-seronegative. Each CDR3 is given with its conserved first and last residue. D genes are given only for firm matches. The size field is filled for only some rows; it gives once, few, many or a size class.

DNA,CDR3,D,V,J,length,size
TGTGCCAGCAGTAAAGAGGGAACGAGTATTGAAGCTTTCTTT,CASSKEGTSIEAFF,-,TRBV5-4,TRBJ1-1,14,-
TGTGCCACCAGCAGAGGAGGGGGTATAACAGATACGCAGTATTTT,CATSRGGGITDTQYF,-,TRBV15,TRBJ2-3,15,-
TGCGCCAGCAGCTTGATGAGCGGCCAAGAGACCCAGTACTTC,CASSLMSGQETQYF,-,TRBV5-1,TRBJ2-5,14,few
TGTCATTTCACGGGGAGCGAGGACACCGGGGAGCTGTTTTTT,CHFTGSEDTGELFF,-,TRBV28,TRBJ2-2,14,-
TGTGCCAGTAGTTCTGGGGGCGGGAGAACAGATACGCAGTATTTT,CASSSGGGRTDTQYF,-,TRBV19,TRBJ2-3,15,-
TGTGCCAGCAGCCCTTTGGGGACAGCCCAGAACAATGAGCAGTTCTTC,CASSPLGTAQNNEQFF,TRBD1,TRBV28,TRBJ2-1,16,-
TGTGCCAGCAGCCCCCGGACAGGGGTTAATGAAAAACTGTTTTTT,CASSPRTGVNEKLFF,TRBD1,TRBV9,TRBJ1-4,15,-
TGTGCCAGCAAGGTTGAAGCGTCGAACACCGGGGAGCTGTTTTTT,CASKVEASNTGELFF,-,TRBV2,TRBJ2-2,15,-
TGTGCCAGCAGCCGGGACTCAGGGGGGAGGTACAATGAGCAGTTCTTC,CASSRDSGGRYNEQFF,-,TRBV7-3,TRBJ2-1,16,-
TGTGCCAGCAGCCTTCAGTACTTC,CASSLQYF,-,TRBV27,TRBJ2-7,8,-
TGTGCCAGCAGCTTAGCGCGCACAGGGGGCGTGGGGGCCAACGTCCTGACTTTC,CASSLARTGGVGANVLTF,TRBD1,TRBV7-9,TRBJ2-6,18,-
TGCGCCAGCAGCCAGGGAGCGGGGCGCAACACCGGGGAGCTGTTTTTT,CASSQGAGRNTGELFF,TRBD2,TRBV4-1,TRBJ2-2,16,-
TGCGCCAGCGAAGACGGACTAGCGGGGGCAGATACGCAGTATTTT,CASEDGLAGADTQYF,TRBD2,TRBV10-2,TRBJ2-3,15,-
TGCGCCAGCAGTGATCCGGGAGGGGCGAACACCGGGGAGCTGTTTTTT,CASSDPGGANTGELFF,TRBD2,TRBV10-1,TRBJ2-2,16,-
TGCGCCAGCAGCCCGGCGAGCAGGGGGTTGGACATTCAGTACTTC,CASSPASRGLDIQYF,TRBD1,TRBV4-1,TRBJ2-4,15,-
TGTGCCAGCAGCCGCATCTTGCCGGGACTAGCTTCGAATGAGCAGTTCTTC,CASSRILPGLASNEQFF,TRBD2,TRBV9,TRBJ2-1,17,-
TGCGCCAGCAGCCAAGGCCACGGGTACGAGCAGTACTTC,CASSQGHGYEQYF,-,TRBV4-1,TRBJ2-7,13,once
TGTGCCAGTAGTAGAGCGGGGGGTCCCTACGAGCAGTACTTC,CASSRAGGPYEQYF,TRBD2,TRBV19,TRBJ2-7,14,once
TGTGCCAGCAGTTCCATCAGGGGTACCACCGGGGAGCTGTTTTTT,CASSSIRGTTGELFF,-,TRBV6-1,TRBJ2-2,15,-
TGTGCCAGCAGCTGGAGCGGAACCTCCTACAATGAGCAGTTCTTC,CASSWSGTSYNEQFF,-,TRBV11-3,TRBJ2-1,15,-
TGTGCCAGTAGTATATCGGTAGGAGGCAATCAGCCCCAGCATTTT,CASSISVGGNQPQHF,-,TRBV19,TRBJ1-5,15,few
TGTGCCAGCAGTTTATCGAACGGCAGGGTCAACACCGGGGAGCTGTTTTTT,CASSLSNGRVNTGELFF,-,TRBV27,TRBJ2-2,17,-
TGTGCCAGCAGTTACGGGGGGACAGGGGACTATGGCTACACCTTC,CASSYGGTGDYGYTF,TRBD1,TRBV6-5,TRBJ1-2,15,once
TGTGCCAGCAGGGGACAGGGGGTTGGTGAGCAGTTCTTC,CASRGQGVGEQFF,TRBD1,TRBV2,TRBJ2-1,13,-
TGTGCCAGCAGCATTTTGGGAGGGGGAGAGAACACCGGGGAGCTGTTTTTT,CASSILGGGENTGELFF,-,TRBV28,TRBJ2-2,17,-
TGTGCCAGCAGCGTCGACAGGGGCCTCACCGGGAAAGATACGCAGTATTTT,CASSVDRGLTGKDTQYF,TRBD1,TRBV7-2,TRBJ2-3,17,-
TGTGCCAGTAGTATTGCGACCAGGGGAAGCAATCAGCCCCAGCATTTT,CASSIATRGSNQPQHF,-,TRBV19,TRBJ1-5,16,-
TGCGCCAGCAGCCCCGCCCTCTTTCAACTCAATGAGCAGTTCTTC,CASSPALFQLNEQFF,-,TRBV5-1,TRBJ2-1,15,-
TGTGCCAGCAGCGTAGGGTTAGCGGGGGGTGAGCAGTTCTTC,CASSVGLAGGEQFF,TRBD2,TRBV9,TRBJ2-1,14,-
TGTGCCAGCAGCTTAGTTCGCCGGACAGTTCGCGACCGGGTCGGGCAGTACTTC,CASSLVRRTVRDRVGQYF,-,TRBV11-2,TRBJ2-7,18,-
TGTGCCAGCAGTGTCAAAGGGCGGGGGGGCTTCGGGGAGACCCAGTACTTC,CASSVKGRGGFGETQYF,TRBD2,TRBV6-1,TRBJ2-5,17,few
TGCGCCAGCAGCTTGGGTGGACTAGCGGGGGGTCAGGAGCAGTTCTTC,CASSLGGLAGGQEQFF,TRBD2,TRBV5-1,TRBJ2-1,16,-
TGTGCCAGCAGCCTACAGAGAATGAACACTGAAGCTTTCTTT,CASSLQRMNTEAFF,-,TRBV5-4,TRBJ1-1,14,-
TGTGCCAGCGACACCGGGACTACATATTACAATGAGCAGTTCTTC,CASDTGTTYYNEQFF,TRBD2,TRBV7-9,TRBJ2-1,15,-
TGCGCCAGCAGCTCGATCAGCGGGAGGAGTACGTATGAGCAGTTCTTC,CASSSISGRSTYEQFF,TRBD2,TRBV5-1,TRBJ2-1,16,-
TGTGCCAGCAGCTTAGCCCTTAATGAGCAGTTCTTC,CASSLALNEQFF,-,TRBV11-2,TRBJ2-1,12,-
TGCGCCAGCAGCCAATTCGGACAGGGCTCTTCACCCCTCCACTTT,CASSQFGQGSSPLHF,TRBD1,TRBV4-1,TRBJ1-6,15,-
TGTGCCAGCAGTGACACGGCCTTAGCGGGAGGGCCCTACAATGAGCAGTTCTTC,CASSDTALAGGPYNEQFF,TRBD2,TRBV6-4,TRBJ2-1,18,-
TGTGCCAGCAGCCAGGACAACCCCTATGGCTACACCTTC,CASSQDNPYGYTF,-,TRBV5-6,TRBJ1-2,13,-
TGCGCCAGCAGCCAGAGCAGGGGGGCCTACGAGCAGTACTTC,CASSQSRGAYEQYF,-,TRBV4-1,TRBJ2-7,14,-
TGCGCCAGCAGCTTGCCAAGGGACTCCGGGGATACGCAGTATTTT,CASSLPRDSGDTQYF,-,TRBV5-1,TRBJ2-3,15,-
TGTGCCATCAGGGACAGTCTCAATCAGCCCCAGCATTTT,CAIRDSLNQPQHF,-,TRBV10-3,TRBJ1-5,13,few
TGTGCCAGTAGTTCCGGGACTAGCGCGACTCACGGGGAGCTGTTTTTT,CASSSGTSATHGELFF,TRBD2,TRBV19,TRBJ2-2,16,-
TGCGCCAGCAGCTTGGCCAGGGCTAGCGGGAGACCCGGGGAAGAGACCCAGTACTTC,CASSLARASGRPGEETQYF,TRBD2,TRBV5-1,TRBJ2-5,19,once
TGTGCCAGCAGCCAAAGGGACAGGCCAGAGACCCAGTACTTC,CASSQRDRPETQYF,TRBD1,TRBV7-9,TRBJ2-5,14,-
TGTGCCATCCGCCGGGGGGCCTACAATGAGCAGTTCTTC,CAIRRGAYNEQFF,TRBD2,TRBV10-3,TRBJ2-1,13,-
TGCGCCAGCAGCTTCCGAAGGACAGGGAGGATAGATGAGCAGTTCTTC,CASSFRRTGRIDEQFF,TRBD1,TRBV5-1,TRBJ2-1,16,-
TGTGCCAGCAACATCATCGGAGTGAACCAGTACTTC,CASNIIGVNQYF,-,TRBV6-1,TRBJ2-5,12,-
TGTGCCAGCAGCTCTCAGGGGGCAGCCTACAATGAGCAGTTCTTC,CASSSQGAAYNEQFF,TRBD1,TRBV7-8,TRBJ2-1,15,-
TGTGCCAGCCGCCGACTAGCGGAGGCAGATACGCAGTATTTT,CASRRLAEADTQYF,TRBD2,TRBV27,TRBJ2-3,14,few
TGTGCCATCGCAGAGAACACTGAAGCTTTCTTT,CAIAENTEAFF,-,TRBV10-3,TRBJ1-1,11,-
TGCAGCGTTATACAGGGGACTGAAGCTTTCTTT,CSVIQGTEAFF,TRBD1,TRBV29-1,TRBJ1-1,11,-
TGTGCCAGCAGTCGACTAGCGGGAGGTATCGATACGCAGTATTTT,CASSRLAGGIDTQYF,TRBD2,TRBV6-5,TRBJ2-3,15,-
TGTGCCAGCAGGCCCGATCGGGCAGATACGCAGTATTTT,CASRPDRADTQYF,-,TRBV7-9,TRBJ2-3,13,few
TGTGCCAGCAGTCCCCTCCAGGGTTCTGGCTCCTATAATTCACCCCTCCACTTT,CASSPLQGSGSYNSPLHF,-,TRBV28,TRBJ1-6,18,few
TGCGCCAGCAGTGAAAGTAGCGGGAGGATAAGTGAGCAGTTCTTC,CASSESSGRISEQFF,TRBD2,TRBV10-1,TRBJ2-1,15,-